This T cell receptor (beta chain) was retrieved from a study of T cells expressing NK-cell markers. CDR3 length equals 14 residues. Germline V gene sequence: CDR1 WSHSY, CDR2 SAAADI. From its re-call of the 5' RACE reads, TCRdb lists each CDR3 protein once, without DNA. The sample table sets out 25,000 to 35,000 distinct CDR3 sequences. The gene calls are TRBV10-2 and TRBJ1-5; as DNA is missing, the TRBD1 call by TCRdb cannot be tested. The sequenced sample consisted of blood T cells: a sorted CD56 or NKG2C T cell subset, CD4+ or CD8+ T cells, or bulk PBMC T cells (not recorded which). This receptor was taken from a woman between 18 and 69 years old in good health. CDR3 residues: CASLRTGLGQPQHF.